This entry lists 10 T cell receptor beta chains sequenced from one sample in a study of blood T cell repertoires in COVID-19. This table comes from immunoSEQ multiplex PCR, and its TCRdb copy is limited to in-frame clones, with some not included. The sample shows about 120,000 clones, about nine tenths of them seen only once. Material for sequencing was peripheral blood. Every receptor here comes from a human donor with active COVID-19. The donor label of this sample is uncertain.

The chain links TRBV5-4 to TRBJ1-4; a weak D match, TRBD1 (6 bases). The germline V gene has CDR1 SGHNT and CDR2 YYREEE (reference sequence). The length of the CDR3 is 15 residues. The V and J ends lost 5 bases and 5 bases respectively, with 16 bases between them. CDR3 DNA sequence: TGTGCCAGCAGTAGTCAACAGGGAGCGAATGAAAAACTGTTTTTT. This codes for CASSSQQGANEKLFF.

This sequence joins TRBV19 and TRBJ2-5; tentatively, D is TRBD2 (7 bases). The germline CDR1 and CDR2 sequences are LNHDA and SQIVND (reference sequence). V was cut by 9 bases and J by 5 bases, with 13 bases left in between. This CDR3 has 12 amino acids. The CDR3 DNA sequence: TGTGCCAGCCGGGGGGCGGAGGAGACCCAGTACTTC. Encoded protein: CASRGAEETQYF.

Of note for this clone: At one boundary the junction diverges from the germline segment, which might be a read error. The chain has TRBV7-6 and TRBJ2-7, with TRBD1 as a possible D gene (7 bases). Per germline, CDR1 SGHVS and CDR2 FNYEAQ. This CDR3 contains 17 residues. CDR3 protein: CASSLGPQGGRVYEQYF. The CDR3 nucleotides read TGTGCCAGCAGTTTAGGGCCCCAGGGGGGTCGTGTCTACGAGCAGTACTTC.

The chain carries TRBV27 and TRBJ2-5; the D gene is possibly TRBD2 (6 bases). The CDR3 totals 12 residues. Germline loops: CDR1 MNHEY, CDR2 SMNVEV (reference sequence). Trimming removed 0 bases at V and 8 bases at J, with 7 bases between. The CDR3 loop is CASSLSGGTQYF. CDR3 coding DNA: TGTGCCAGCAGTTTATCGGGGGGAACCCAGTACTTC.

This chain joins TRBV6-6 and TRBJ2-2; D is perhaps TRBD1 (6 bases). V lost 2 bases, J lost 3 bases, and 13 bases lay in between. Germline CDR1 reads MNHNY; CDR2 reads SVGAGI (reference sequence). The CDR3 runs to 16 residues. The CDR3 DNA reads TGTGCCAGCAGTTACACACGGGACAAATACACCGGGGAGCTGTTTTTT. Translated, it gives CASSYTRDKYTGELFF.

The chain joins TRBV9 to TRBJ2-7; TRBD1 might be the D (5 bases). CDR1 SGDLS and CDR2 YYNGEE come from the germline V gene. The CDR3 length is 15 residues. V lost 0 bases and J lost 3, with 13 bases in between. The DNA for the CDR3 is TGTGCCAGCAGCGTAGGAAGGGAAGGGGACTACGAGCAGTACTTC. Encoded protein: CASSVGREGDYEQYF.

The chain recombines TRBV30 with TRBJ1-1; D may be TRBD1 (5 bases). Trimming left V 4 bases short and J 6 bases short, with 21 bases between. The CDR3 is 15 amino acids. Germline V gene data show CDR1 as GTSNPN and CDR2 as SVGIG (reference sequence). The CDR3 loop is CAWKGNGGAVAEAFF. CDR3 nucleotides: TGTGCCTGGAAAGGAAACGGAGGGGCGGTCGCTGAAGCTTTCTTT.

The V and J genes are TRBV19 and TRBJ2-5; 7 positions match TRBD1. Trimming at V came to 9 bases and at J to 2 bases, leaving 12 bases not matched to a gene. The length of the CDR3 is 15 residues. Germline V lookup: CDR1 LNHDA, CDR2 SQIVND (reference sequence). The CDR3 is CASMTGMVGQETQYF. For the CDR3, the DNA is TGTGCCAGCATGACAGGGATGGTTGGTCAAGAGACCCAGTACTTC.

A word on this clone: Different DNA sequences within this sample yield the same CDR3. The rearrangement uses TRBV4-3 and TRBJ2-3; TRBD2 matches 7 bases. The germline gives CDR1 LGHNA, CDR2 YSLEER. The CDR3 runs to 13 residues. J was trimmed by 9 bases and V by 0 bases; bases with no gene match: 3. CDR3 DNA: TGCGCCAGCAGCCAAGATTCCGGGGGGACGCAGTATTTT. Residues: CASSQDSGGTQYF.

The chain uses TRBV9 and TRBJ2-2; 9 nucleotides match TRBD2. In germline, CDR1 is SGDLS, CDR2 YYNGEE. The CDR3 has 16 amino acids. V trimming: 0 bases; J trimming: 3 bases; junction bases outside the gene matches: 3. CDR3 residues: CASSVVAGAHTGELFF. Written as DNA, the CDR3 is TGTGCCAGCAGCGTAGTAGCGGGGGCGCACACCGGGGAGCTGTTTTTT.